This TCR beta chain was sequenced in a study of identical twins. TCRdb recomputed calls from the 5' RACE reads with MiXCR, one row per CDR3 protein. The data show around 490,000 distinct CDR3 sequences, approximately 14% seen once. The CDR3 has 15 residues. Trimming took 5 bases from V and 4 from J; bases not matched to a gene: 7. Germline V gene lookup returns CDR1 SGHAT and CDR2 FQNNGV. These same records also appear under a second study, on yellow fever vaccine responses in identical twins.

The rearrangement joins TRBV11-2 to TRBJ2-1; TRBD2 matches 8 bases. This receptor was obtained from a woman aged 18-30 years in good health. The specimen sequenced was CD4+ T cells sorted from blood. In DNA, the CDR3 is TGTGCCAGCAGCACGAATAGCGGGGCTTACAATGAGCAGTTCTTC. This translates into CASSTNSGAYNEQFF.